This T cell receptor beta chain was retrieved from a study of blood T cell repertoires in COVID-19. The overall study: T cells, B-cell-depleted T cells, or PBMCs supplied cDNA or gDNA.

The J segment lost 6 bases and the V segment lost 2 bases, leaving 16 bases of the junction unmatched. The CDR3 contains 17 residues. The germline gives CDR1 SEHNR, CDR2 FQNEAQ (reference sequence). The count of this clone is one. Clones were sequenced by immunoSEQ multiplex PCR, and TCRdb holds only the in-frame ones, with some missing. Seen here are roughly 460,000 clones, roughly 89% observed once, and the top ten hold less than 0.95%. The TCR sequence derives from a man younger than 30 with COVID-19, enrolled during active disease. This chain joins TRBV7-9 and TRBJ2-7, with TRBD2 matching 7 bases. Sequenced sample: peripheral blood. This CDR3 is CASSLPRIGTTPPEQYF. In DNA form, the CDR3 reads TGTGCCAGCAGCTTACCACGGATCGGGACTACTCCTCCCGAGCAGTACTTC.